This record covers a single T cell receptor beta chain. The data were produced by immunoSEQ multiplex PCR, yet TCRdb's version contains in-frame clones alone and is incomplete. The sample lists about 28,000 clones, 83% occurring once. This sample was taken from a study of sequential checkpoint blockade in melanoma. Across the whole study: Each arm's sequence ended with maintenance nivolumab.

Per the germline V gene, CDR1 is MNHEY and CDR2 is SVGAGI. This CDR3 is built from 16 residues. V lost 0 bases and J lost 0, with 9 bases in between. Noted treatment: randomized to nivolumab then ipilimumab (arm A) or the reverse (arm B). DNA-damaging chemotherapy had not been given to any patient beforehand. PBMC sorting kept live CD3+CD8+ cells without CD19 or CD56. This receptor was obtained from a human donor with melanoma. V is TRBV6-5 and J is TRBJ1-5; no definite D call. Source: CD8+ T cells sorted from blood (inferred from file names), taken from a patient given nivolumab and ipilimumab in sequence. CDR3 loop: CASSYSKSYSNQPQHF. The CDR3 DNA sequence: TGTGCCAGCAGTTACTCGAAGAGCTATAGCAATCAGCCCCAGCATTTT.